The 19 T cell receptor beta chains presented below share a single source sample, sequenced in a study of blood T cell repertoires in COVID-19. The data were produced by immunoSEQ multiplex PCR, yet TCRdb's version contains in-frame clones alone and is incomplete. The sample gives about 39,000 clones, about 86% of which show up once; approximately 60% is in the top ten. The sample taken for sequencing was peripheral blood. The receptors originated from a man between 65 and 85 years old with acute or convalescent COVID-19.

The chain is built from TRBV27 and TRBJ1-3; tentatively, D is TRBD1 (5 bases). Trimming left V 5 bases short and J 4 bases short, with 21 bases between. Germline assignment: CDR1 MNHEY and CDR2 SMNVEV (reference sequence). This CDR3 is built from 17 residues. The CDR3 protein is CASSSPSKGREGNTIYF. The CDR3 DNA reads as TGTGCCAGCAGTAGTCCCTCAAAGGGGAGGGAAGGAAACACCATATATTTT.

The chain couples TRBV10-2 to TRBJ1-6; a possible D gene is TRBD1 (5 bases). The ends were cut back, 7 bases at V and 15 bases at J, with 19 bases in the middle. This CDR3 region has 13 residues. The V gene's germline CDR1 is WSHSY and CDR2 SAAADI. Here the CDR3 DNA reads TGCGCCAGCACCCTCACCCGGGGGGGATTCCTCCACTTT. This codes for CASTLTRGGFLHF.

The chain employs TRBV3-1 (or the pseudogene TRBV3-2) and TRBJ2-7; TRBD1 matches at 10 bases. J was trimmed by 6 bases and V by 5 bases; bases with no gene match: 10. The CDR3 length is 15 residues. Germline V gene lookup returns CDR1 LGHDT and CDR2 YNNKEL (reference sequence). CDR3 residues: CASSGRDRGGVEQYF. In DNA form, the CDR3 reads TGTGCCAGCAGCGGTAGGGACAGGGGCGGCGTCGAGCAGTACTTC.

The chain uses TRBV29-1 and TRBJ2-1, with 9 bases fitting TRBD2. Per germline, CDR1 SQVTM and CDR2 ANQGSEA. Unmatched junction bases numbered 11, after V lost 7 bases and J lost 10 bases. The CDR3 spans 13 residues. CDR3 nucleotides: TGCAGCGCCTATGGCGGGAGGGCGGGGGAGCAGTTCTTC. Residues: CSAYGGRAGEQFF.

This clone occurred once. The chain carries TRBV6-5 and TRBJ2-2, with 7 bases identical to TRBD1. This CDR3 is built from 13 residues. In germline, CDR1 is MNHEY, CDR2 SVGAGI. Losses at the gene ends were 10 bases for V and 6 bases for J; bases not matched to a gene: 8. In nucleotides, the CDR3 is TGTGCCATCCCCGAGGGGGCTTCCGGGGAGCTGTTTTTT. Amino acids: CAIPEGASGELFF.

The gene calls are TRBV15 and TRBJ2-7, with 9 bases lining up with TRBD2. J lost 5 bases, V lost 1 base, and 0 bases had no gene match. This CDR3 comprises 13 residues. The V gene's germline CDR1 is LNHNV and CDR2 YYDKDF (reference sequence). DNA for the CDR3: TGTGCCACCAGCAGAGCTAGCGGGGACGAGCAGTACTTC. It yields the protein CATSRASGDEQYF.

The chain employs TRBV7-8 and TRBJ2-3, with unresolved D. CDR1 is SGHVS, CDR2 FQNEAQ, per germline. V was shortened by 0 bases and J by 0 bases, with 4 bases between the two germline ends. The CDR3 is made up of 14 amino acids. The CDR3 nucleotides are TGTGCCAGCAGCTTAGCGTCTAGCACAGATACGCAGTATTTT. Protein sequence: CASSLASSTDTQYF.

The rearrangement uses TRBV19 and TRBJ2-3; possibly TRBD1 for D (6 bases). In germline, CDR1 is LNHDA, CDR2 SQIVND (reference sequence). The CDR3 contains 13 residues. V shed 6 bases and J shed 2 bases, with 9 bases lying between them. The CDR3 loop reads CASRDRLTDTQYF. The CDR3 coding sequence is TGTGCCAGTAGGGACAGACTCACAGATACGCAGTATTTT.

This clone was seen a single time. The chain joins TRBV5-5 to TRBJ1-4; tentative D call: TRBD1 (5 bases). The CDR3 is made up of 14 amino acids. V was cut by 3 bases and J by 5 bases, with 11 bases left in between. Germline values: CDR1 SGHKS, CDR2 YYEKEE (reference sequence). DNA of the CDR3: TGTGCCAGCAGCTGGGGCTTGGTCAATGAAAAACTGTTTTTT. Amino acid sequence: CASSWGLVNEKLFF.

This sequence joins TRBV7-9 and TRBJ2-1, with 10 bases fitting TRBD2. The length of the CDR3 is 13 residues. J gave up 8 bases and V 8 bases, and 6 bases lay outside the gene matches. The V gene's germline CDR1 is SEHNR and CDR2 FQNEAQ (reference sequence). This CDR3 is CASRASGSDEQFF. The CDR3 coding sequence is TGTGCCAGCCGGGCTAGCGGGAGTGATGAGCAGTTCTTC.

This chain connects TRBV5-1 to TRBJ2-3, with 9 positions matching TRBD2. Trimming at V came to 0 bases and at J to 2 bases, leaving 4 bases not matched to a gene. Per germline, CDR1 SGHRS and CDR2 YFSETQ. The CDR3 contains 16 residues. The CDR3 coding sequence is TGCGCCAGCAGCTTGGAAGGCGGGGGGGTCACAGATACGCAGTATTTT. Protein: CASSLEGGGVTDTQYF.

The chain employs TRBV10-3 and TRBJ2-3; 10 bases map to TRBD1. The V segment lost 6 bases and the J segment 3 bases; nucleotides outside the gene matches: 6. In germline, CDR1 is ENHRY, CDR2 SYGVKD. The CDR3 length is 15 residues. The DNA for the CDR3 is TGTGCCATCAGCGGAGGGACAGGGGTAACAGATACGCAGTATTTT. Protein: CAISGGTGVTDTQYF.

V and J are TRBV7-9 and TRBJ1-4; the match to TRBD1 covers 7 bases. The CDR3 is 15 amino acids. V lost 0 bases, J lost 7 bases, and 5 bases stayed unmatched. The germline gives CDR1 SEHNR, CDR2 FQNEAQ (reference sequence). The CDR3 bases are TGTGCCAGCAGCTTAGCCGGGGCAGGGGGTGAAAAACTGTTTTTT. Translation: CASSLAGAGGEKLFF.

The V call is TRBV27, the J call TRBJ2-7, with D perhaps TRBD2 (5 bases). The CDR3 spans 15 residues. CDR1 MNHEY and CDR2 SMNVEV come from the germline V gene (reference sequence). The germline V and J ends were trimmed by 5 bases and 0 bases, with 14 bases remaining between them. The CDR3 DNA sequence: TGTGCCAGCAGTCCTAACGGGGTCGACTCCTACGAGCAGTACTTC. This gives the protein CASSPNGVDSYEQYF.

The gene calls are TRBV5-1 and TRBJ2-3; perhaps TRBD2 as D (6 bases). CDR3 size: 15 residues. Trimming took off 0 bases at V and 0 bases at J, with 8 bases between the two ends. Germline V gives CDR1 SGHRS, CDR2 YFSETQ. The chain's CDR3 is CASSLERASTDTQYF. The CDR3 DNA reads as TGCGCCAGCAGCTTGGAGCGGGCGAGCACAGATACGCAGTATTTT.

CDR3 DNA: TGCGCCAGCAGCCAGACAGTGAACACTGAAGCTTTCTTT. Amino acid sequence: CASSQTVNTEAFF. This chain links TRBV4-3 with TRBJ1-1; perhaps TRBD1 as D (5 bases). Trimming shortened V by 3 bases and J by 0 bases, and 5 bases separated the two germline ends. From germline, CDR1 is LGHNA and CDR2 YSLEER. The CDR3 has 13 amino acids.

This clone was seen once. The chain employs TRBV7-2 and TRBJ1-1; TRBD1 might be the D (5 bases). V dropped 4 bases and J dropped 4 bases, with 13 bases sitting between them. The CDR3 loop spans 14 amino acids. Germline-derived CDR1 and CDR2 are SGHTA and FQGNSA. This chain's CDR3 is CASSSQGFGTEAFF. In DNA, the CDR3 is TGTGCCAGCAGCTCTCAGGGATTTGGCACTGAAGCTTTCTTT.

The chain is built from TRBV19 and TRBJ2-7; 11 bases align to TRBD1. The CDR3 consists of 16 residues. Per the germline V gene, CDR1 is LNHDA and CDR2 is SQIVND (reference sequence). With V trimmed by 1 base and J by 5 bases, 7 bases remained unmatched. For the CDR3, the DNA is TGTGCCAGTAGTATAGTACCGGACAGGGGGCGCGACGAGCAGTACTTC. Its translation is CASSIVPDRGRDEQYF. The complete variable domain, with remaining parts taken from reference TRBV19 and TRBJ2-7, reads DGGITQSPKYLFRKEGQNVTLSCEQNLNHDAMYWYRQDPGQGLRLIYYSQIVNDFQKGDIAEGYSVSREKKESFPLTVTSAQKNPTAFYLCASSIVPDRGRDEQYFGPGTRLTVT.

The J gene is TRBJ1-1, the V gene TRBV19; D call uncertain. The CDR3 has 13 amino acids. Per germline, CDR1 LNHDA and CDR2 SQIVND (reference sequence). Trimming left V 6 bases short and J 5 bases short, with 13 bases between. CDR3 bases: TGTGCCAGTAGCCAGTCACGGGGTACTGAAGCTTTCTTT. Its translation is CASSQSRGTEAFF. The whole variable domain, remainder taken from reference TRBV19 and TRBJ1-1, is DGGITQSPKYLFRKEGQNVTLSCEQNLNHDAMYWYRQDPGQGLRLIYYSQIVNDFQKGDIAEGYSVSREKKESFPLTVTSAQKNPTAFYLCASSQSRGTEAFFGQGTRLTVV.